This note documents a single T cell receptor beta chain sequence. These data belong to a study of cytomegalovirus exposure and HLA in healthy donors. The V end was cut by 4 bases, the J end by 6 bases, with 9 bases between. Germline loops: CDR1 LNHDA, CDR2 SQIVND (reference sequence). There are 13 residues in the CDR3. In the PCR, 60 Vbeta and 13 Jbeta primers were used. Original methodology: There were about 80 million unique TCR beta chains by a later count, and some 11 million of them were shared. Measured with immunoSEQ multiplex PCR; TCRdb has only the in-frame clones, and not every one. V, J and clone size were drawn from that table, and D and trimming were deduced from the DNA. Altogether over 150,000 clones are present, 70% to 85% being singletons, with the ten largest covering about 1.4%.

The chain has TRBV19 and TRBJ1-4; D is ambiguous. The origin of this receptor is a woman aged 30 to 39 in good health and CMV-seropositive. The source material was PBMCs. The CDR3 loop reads CASSTTGYEKLFF. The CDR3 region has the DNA TGTGCCAGTAGTACTACCGGGTATGAAAAACTGTTTTTT.